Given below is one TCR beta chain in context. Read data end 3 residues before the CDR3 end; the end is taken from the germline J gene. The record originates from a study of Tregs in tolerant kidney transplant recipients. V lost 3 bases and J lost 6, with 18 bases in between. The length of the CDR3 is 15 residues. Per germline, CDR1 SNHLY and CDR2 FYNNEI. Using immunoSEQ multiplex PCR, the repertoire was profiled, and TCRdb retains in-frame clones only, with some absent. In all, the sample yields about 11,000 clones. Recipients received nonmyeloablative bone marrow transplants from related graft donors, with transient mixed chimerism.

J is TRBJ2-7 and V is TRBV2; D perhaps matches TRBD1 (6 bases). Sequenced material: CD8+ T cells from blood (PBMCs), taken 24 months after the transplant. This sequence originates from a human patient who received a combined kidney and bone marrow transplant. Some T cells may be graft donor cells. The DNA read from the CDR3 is TGTGCCAGCAGTGACTGGACAGTAATGCCCTTCGAG. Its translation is CASSDWTVMPFE. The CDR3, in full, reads CASSDWTVMPFEQYF.